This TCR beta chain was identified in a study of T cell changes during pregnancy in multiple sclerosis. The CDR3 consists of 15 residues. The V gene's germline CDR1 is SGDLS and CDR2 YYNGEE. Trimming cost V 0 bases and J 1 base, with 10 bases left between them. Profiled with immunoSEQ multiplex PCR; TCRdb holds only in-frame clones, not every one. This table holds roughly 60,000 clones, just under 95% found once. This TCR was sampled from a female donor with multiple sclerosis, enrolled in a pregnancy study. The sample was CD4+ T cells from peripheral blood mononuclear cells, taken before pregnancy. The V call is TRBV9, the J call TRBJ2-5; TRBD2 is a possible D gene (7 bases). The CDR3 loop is CASSVGGGAQETQYF. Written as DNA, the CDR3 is TGTGCCAGCAGCGTAGGAGGGGGGGCCCAAGAGACCCAGTACTTC.